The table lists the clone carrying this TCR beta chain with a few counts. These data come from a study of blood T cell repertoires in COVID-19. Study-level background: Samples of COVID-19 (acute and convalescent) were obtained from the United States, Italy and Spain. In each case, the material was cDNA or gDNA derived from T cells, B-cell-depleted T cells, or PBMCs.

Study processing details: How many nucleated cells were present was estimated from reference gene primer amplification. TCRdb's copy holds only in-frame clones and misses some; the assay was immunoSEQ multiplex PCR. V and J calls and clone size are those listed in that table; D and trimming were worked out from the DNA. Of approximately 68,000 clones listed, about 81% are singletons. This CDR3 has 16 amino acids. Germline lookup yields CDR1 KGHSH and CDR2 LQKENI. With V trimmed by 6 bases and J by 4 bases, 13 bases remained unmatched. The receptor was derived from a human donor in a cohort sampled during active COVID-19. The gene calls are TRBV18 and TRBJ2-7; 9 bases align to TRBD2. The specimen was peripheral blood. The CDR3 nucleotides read TGTGCCAGCTCCAGCTTAGCGGGAGTGAGGAATTACGAGCAGTACTTC. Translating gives CASSSLAGVRNYEQYF.